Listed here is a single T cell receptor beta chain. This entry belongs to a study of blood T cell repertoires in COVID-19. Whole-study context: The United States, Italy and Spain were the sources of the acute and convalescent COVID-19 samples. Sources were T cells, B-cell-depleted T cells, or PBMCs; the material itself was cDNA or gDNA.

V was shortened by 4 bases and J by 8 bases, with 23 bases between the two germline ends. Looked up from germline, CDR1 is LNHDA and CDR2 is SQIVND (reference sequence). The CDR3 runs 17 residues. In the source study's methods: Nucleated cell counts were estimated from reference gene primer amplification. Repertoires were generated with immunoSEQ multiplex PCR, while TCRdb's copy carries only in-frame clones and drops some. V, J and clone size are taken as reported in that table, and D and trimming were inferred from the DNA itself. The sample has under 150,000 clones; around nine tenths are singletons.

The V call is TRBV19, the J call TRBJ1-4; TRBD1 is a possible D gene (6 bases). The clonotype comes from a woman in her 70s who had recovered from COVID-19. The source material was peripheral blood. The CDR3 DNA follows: TGTGCCAGTAGTACCACGCGAGTTGGACAGACCTTCGAAAAACTGTTTTTT. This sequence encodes CASSTTRVGQTFEKLFF.